This T cell receptor (beta chain) was obtained from a study of neurological immune-mediated disorders. V was clipped by 7 bases and J by 2 bases, with 11 bases between them. Germline assignment: CDR1 SQVTM and CDR2 ANQGSEA. CDR3 length: 12 residues. With 10-nucleotide random UMIs included, cDNA was synthesized by 5'RACE. Per sequencing run, 15-18 subjects together gave over 170 million TCR-beta sequences. TCRdb reprocessed the 5' RACE reads with MiXCR, giving one entry per CDR3 protein. This repertoire shows under 90,000 distinct CDR3 sequences, 9.4% found once; its top ten account for 1.5% to 2%. This clonotype came up many times. Its antigen is still unknown. Points from the study as a whole: None of the CDR3 amino acid sequences of expanded clones were shared across subjects, and this suggested private repertoires in all groups.

The TCR originated in a man over 45 in good health. Sequenced: PBMCs. The genes are TRBV29-1 and TRBJ1-1; no clear D. In DNA, the CDR3 is TGCAGCGCCGTCGGCCACAACACTGAAGCTTTCTTT. Protein product: CSAVGHNTEAFF.